The T cell receptor beta chain described here comes from a study of blood T cell repertoires in COVID-19 (dated by TCRdb to the early 2020s). In the study overall: Collaborator samples came from the United States, Italy and Spain and covered acute and convalescent phases of COVID-19. The repertoires were released in a freely available public database intended as a resource for research on the immune response to SARS-CoV-2. The sample metadata nearly always contained a de-identified subject ID, COVID-19 status, age in years and sex. Where HLA class I and class II types were available, the types were taken from metadata supplied by the sample provider, not from assay-based typing. The prospective study material was composed of cDNA or gDNA derived from T cells, B-cell-depleted T cells, or PBMCs. The samples were drawn from two sources: the first 160 participants of the ongoing ImmuneRACE study, and 1,200 or so subjects contributed by 6 global collaborators. The dataset comprised deeply sampled blood TCRbeta repertoires from subjects exposed to, actively infected with, or recovered from COVID-19. Study-wide conclusions, independent of this receptor: The amount of clinical and demographic metadata varied by source and participant and was provided uncurated.

The collaborating institutions used their own protocols to collect whole blood in K2EDTA tubes. For TCRbeta analysis, collaborators shipped samples as frozen whole blood, isolated PBMCs, or DNA extracted from either of those sample types. A remark on this clone: The antigen it recognizes is unknown. No base-level quality is on record; no much larger clone is a single base apart.

Counted from cysteine to phenylalanine, this CDR3 has 14 amino acids. Only the CDR3 DNA stays, 42 bases, in frame from base 1. The germline V gene provides CDR1 SQVTM and CDR2 ANQGSEA. The junction shows trimming of 6 bases on V and 6 bases on J, and the gene matches do not reach 7 bases of it. TCRbeta CDR3 regions were amplified from genomic DNA by means of the immunoSEQ Assay, a bias-controlled multiplex PCR. As for the original processing: Nucleated cell counts per sample were estimated from amplification of reference gene primers within the assay. To quantify the absolute abundance of each unique TCRbeta CDR3 rearrangement, sequence reads were collapsed and filtered. For each sample, productive Simpson clonality was calculated as the square root of Simpson's diversity index over productive rearrangements. TCRdb took this table from immuneACCESS and kept in-frame rearrangements with V and J called. Such tables lack part of the clones; where checked against another copy, unresolved V genes explain under half of the gap, and the rest is unexplained. V, J and clone size are those of that table, while D and trimming were read from the DNA. The table for this sample lists roughly 250,000 clones; 84% of them were counted only once. 8.6% of the sample comes from the top ten.

The sequenced sample consisted of peripheral blood. This chain is built from TRBV29-1 and TRBJ2-3, and TRBD2 matches 12 of the central bases. The clonotype originates from a human donor in a cohort sampled during active COVID-19. The CDR3 corresponds to CSVARTSGVDTQYF. In nucleotide form, the sequence is TGCAGCGTGGCCCGGACTAGCGGGGTCGATACGCAGTATTTT.